This T cell receptor beta chain was observed in a study of ipilimumab plus nivolumab after autologous stem cell transplantation. Background on the study: Median doses per patient: four to six ipilimumab, under 10 nivolumab. Points from the study as a whole: Per the authors, repertoire, Treg and microbiota data justify further study.

The sample holds a few counts of this clone. The target antigen is unknown. Patients got 3 mg/kg IV nivolumab weeks 1, 4, 7, 10, then biweekly through week 26. Sequencing was performed with immunoSEQ multiplex PCR; in TCRdb, only in-frame clones are kept and a portion is missing. The data hold under 20,000 clones, with roughly four fifths observed a single time. Per germline, CDR1 SGHTA and CDR2 FQGTGA. Trimming shortened V by 0 bases and J by 4 bases, and 6 bases separated the two germline ends. This CDR3 has 14 amino acids. The V and J genes are TRBV7-3 and TRBJ2-2, with D unresolved. The sequence was collected from a male donor with diffuse large B-cell lymphoma. Sequencing was performed on PBMCs, taken in a trial of ipilimumab plus nivolumab as post-transplant consolidation. As DNA, the CDR3 is TGTGCCAGCAGCTTAACTAGCAGCACCGGGGAGCTGTTTTTT. Its protein is CASSLTSSTGELFF.